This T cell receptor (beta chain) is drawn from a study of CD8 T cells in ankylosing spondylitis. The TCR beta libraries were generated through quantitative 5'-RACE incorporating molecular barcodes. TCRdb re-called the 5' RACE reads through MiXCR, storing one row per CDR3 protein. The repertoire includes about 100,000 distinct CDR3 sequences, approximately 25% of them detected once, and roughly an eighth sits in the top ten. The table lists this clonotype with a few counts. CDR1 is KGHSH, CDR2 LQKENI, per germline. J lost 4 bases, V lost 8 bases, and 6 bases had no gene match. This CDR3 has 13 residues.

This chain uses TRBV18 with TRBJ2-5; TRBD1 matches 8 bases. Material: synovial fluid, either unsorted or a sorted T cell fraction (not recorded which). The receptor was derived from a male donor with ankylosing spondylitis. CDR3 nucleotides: TGTGCCAGCACCCGGGACAGGCTAGAGACCCAGTACTTC. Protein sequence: CASTRDRLETQYF.